This passage covers 11 T cell receptor beta chains from one sample sequenced in a study of blood T cell repertoires in COVID-19. Here immunoSEQ multiplex PCR was the method, and the copy in TCRdb shows in-frame clones only, minus some. Here the sample spans over 300,000 clones, 85% being singletons. Sequenced sample: peripheral blood. These receptors originate from a human donor in a cohort sampled during active COVID-19.

This clone was counted a few times. The V and J genes are TRBV9 and TRBJ1-2, with no clear D. CDR3 length: 13 residues. Trimming shortened V by 0 bases and J by 8 bases, and 11 bases separated the two germline ends. Germline values: CDR1 SGDLS, CDR2 YYNGEE. The CDR3 is CASSVDDTQGYTF. CDR3 coding DNA: TGTGCCAGCAGCGTAGATGACACACAAGGCTACACCTTC.

The chain employs TRBV5-1 and TRBJ2-7, with D unclear. Per the germline V gene, CDR1 is SGHRS and CDR2 is YFSETQ. Trimming took off 0 bases at V and 0 bases at J, with 7 bases between the two ends. The CDR3 extends over 14 amino acids. CDR3 loop: CASSLDPFSYEQYF. CDR3 DNA: TGCGCCAGCAGCTTGGATCCCTTCTCCTACGAGCAGTACTTC.

In DNA, the CDR3 is TGTGCCAGCAGCTCTCGGGGGGGAGTCAACGGGGAGCTGTTTTTT. It encodes CASSSRGGVNGELFF. The chain carries TRBV9 and TRBJ2-2; TRBD2 aligns across 8 bases. Germline-derived CDR1 and CDR2 are SGDLS and YYNGEE. This CDR3 comprises 15 residues. J lost 7 bases, V lost 4 bases, and 9 bases had no gene match.

The V gene is TRBV10-2, the J gene TRBJ1-4, with a weak D call TRBD1 (5 bases). The CDR3 contains 15 residues. Trimming cost V 5 bases and J 4 bases, with 14 bases left between them. Germline assignment: CDR1 WSHSY and CDR2 SAAADI. As DNA, the CDR3 is TGCGCCAGCAGTTCGTCGACAGCCGTTAATGAAAAACTGTTTTTT. As protein: CASSSSTAVNEKLFF.

This clone was seen a single time. The gene calls are TRBV29-1 and TRBJ2-7; 9 bases match TRBD1. After removal of 4 bases from V and 5 bases from J, the junction contained 3 bases not matched to a gene. The V gene's germline CDR1 is SQVTM and CDR2 ANQGSEA. The CDR3 contains 12 residues. CDR3 nucleotides: TGCAGCGTTGGACAGGGGGTTCACGAGCAGTACTTC. It yields the protein CSVGQGVHEQYF.

The V call is TRBV28, the J call TRBJ2-3; TRBD2 aligns across 8 bases. In germline, CDR1 is MDHEN, CDR2 SYDVKM. With 3 bases clipped from V and 2 bases from J, the junction kept 13 bases outside the gene matches. This CDR3 region has 18 residues. CDR3 region: CASSFREGGSGDTDTQYF. The DNA for the CDR3 is TGTGCCAGCAGTTTTCGAGAGGGTGGTAGCGGGGACACAGATACGCAGTATTTT.

The chain links TRBV30 to TRBJ2-7, with D possibly matching TRBD1 (5 bases). The V end lost 0 bases, the J end lost 0 bases, and 12 bases lay between the germline ends. Germline values: CDR1 GTSNPN, CDR2 SVGIG (reference sequence). This CDR3 has 15 residues. The DNA for the CDR3 is TGTGCCTGGAGTGTGGGCAGGGCTTCCTCCTACGAGCAGTACTTC. Protein sequence: CAWSVGRASSYEQYF.

For the CDR3, the DNA is TGTGCCAGCACCTCTAGCGGGGGGGCCGCAGATACGCAGTATTTT. It codes for CASTSSGGAADTQYF. The chain links TRBV7-9 to TRBJ2-3; 12 bases agree with TRBD2. V lost 7 bases to trimming and J lost 4 bases; unmatched junction nucleotides: 6. The CDR3 contains 15 residues. CDR1 is SEHNR and CDR2 is FQNEAQ in the germline V gene (reference sequence). The full variable domain, with the rest looked up from reference TRBV7-9 and TRBJ2-3, is DTGVSQNPRHKITKRGQNVTFRCDPISEHNRLYWYRQTLGQGPEFLTYFQNEAQLEKSRLLSDRFSAERPKGSFSTLEIQRTEQGDSAMYLCASTSSGGAADTQYFGPGTRLTVL.

This chain joins TRBV7-8 and TRBJ2-1, with D perhaps TRBD1 (5 bases). Trimming left V 1 base short and J 2 bases short, with 12 bases between. Germline lookup yields CDR1 SGHVS and CDR2 FQNEAQ. This CDR3 is built from 16 residues. The CDR3 DNA is TGTGCCAGCAGCTTAGGAGTAGGGGCGGCCTACAATGAGCAGTTCTTC. It codes for CASSLGVGAAYNEQFF.

The chain joins TRBV3-1 (or the pseudogene TRBV3-2) to TRBJ2-1; D is unclear. The CDR3 loop spans 12 amino acids. Germline loops: CDR1 LGHDT, CDR2 YNNKEL (reference sequence). The V gene lost 1 base and the J gene lost 6 bases, with 4 bases spanning the gap. CDR3 in amino acids: CASSQVSNEQFF. CDR3 DNA: TGTGCCAGCAGCCAAGTGAGCAATGAGCAGTTCTTC.

This chain uses TRBV19 with TRBJ2-2, with D perhaps TRBD1 (5 bases). V shed 6 bases and J shed 1 base, with 9 bases lying between them. The CDR3 loop spans 14 amino acids. Germline values: CDR1 LNHDA, CDR2 SQIVND (reference sequence). This chain's CDR3 is CASRARGNTGELFF. CDR3 bases: TGTGCCAGTAGAGCTAGGGGGAACACCGGGGAGCTGTTTTTT. Based on the CDR3 plus reference TRBV19 and TRBJ2-2, the full variable domain is DGGITQSPKYLFRKEGQNVTLSCEQNLNHDAMYWYRQDPGQGLRLIYYSQIVNDFQKGDIAEGYSVSREKKESFPLTVTSAQKNPTAFYLCASRARGNTGELFFGEGSRLTVL.